This TCR beta chain was observed in a study of blood T cell repertoires in COVID-19. On the study more broadly: The study drew acute and convalescent COVID-19 samples from the United States, Italy and Spain.

Trimming shortened V by 3 bases and J by 5 bases, and 16 bases separated the two germline ends. In germline, CDR1 is SGDLS, CDR2 YYNGEE. The length of the CDR3 is 15 residues. In the authors' workflow: Estimation of nucleated cell counts relied on the amplification of reference gene primers. TCRdb's table, derived via immunoSEQ multiplex PCR, lists solely in-frame clones and lacks some. V and J calls and clone size follow that table, whereas D and trimming were derived from the DNA. The data show 150,000 to 200,000 clones, 88% seen once. This chain links TRBV9 with TRBJ2-3; tentatively, D is TRBD2 (5 bases). The sequence was obtained from a human donor in a cohort sampled during active COVID-19. Sequencing input: peripheral blood. The CDR3 sequence: CASSAFAHGVDTQYF. CDR3 nucleotide sequence: TGTGCCAGCAGCGCCTTCGCTCACGGGGTAGATACGCAGTATTTT.